This TCR beta chain stems from a study of T cells in Graves' hyperthyroidism and ophthalmopathy (dated by TCRdb to about 2019). Describing the broader study: Peripheral blood samples were taken at initial diagnosis, before any treatment was given. Thyroid tissue and blood T-cell repertoires from more than 5 Graves' hyperthyroidism patients were also compared in the study. After blood sampling, hyperthyroidism patients were treated with methimazole at a starting dose of 30 mg daily, and ophthalmopathy patients were treated with high-dose intravenous methylprednisolone. The 100 discovery patients were divided at random into training and test sets in a 7:3 ratio. TCR Vbeta CDR3 sequencing of 140 or so peripheral blood samples (around 45 ophthalmopathy, about 80 hyperthyroidism and some 17 progressor patients) is reported in the paper. A discovery cohort of about 95 patients, roughly 45 with Graves' ophthalmopathy and 57 with stable Graves' hyperthyroidism, was used to find distinguishing TCR V-J signatures. An independent validation cohort of under 20 hyperthyroidism patients and 17 patients who later progressed to ophthalmopathy tested prospective prediction of ophthalmopathy. Broad study findings and their caveats: Sample size was not statistically predetermined, and investigators were not blinded to group allocation. In cross-validation, a model built on a 13 V-J signature told ophthalmopathy apart from stable hyperthyroidism with under 90% sensitivity and roughly 83% specificity, and in testing the same model reached 80%/75%. During validation, the model predicted progression to ophthalmopathy a median of around 7 months ahead of onset, with almost 71% sensitivity and 72.22% specificity. Most expanded thyroid clonotypes (frequency above 0.001) were also detected in blood, suggesting blood repertoires may reflect thyroid immune responses.

The TCR beta CDR3 regions were amplified from the RNA transcripts. For the first round of RT-PCR on the TCR CDR3, the HTBI primer set was used together with the Qiagen OneStep RT-PCR kit. Libraries were constructed in a second round of multiplex PCR, after which size selection and purification were performed. Sequencing of the libraries was done on an Illumina HiSeq2000 using paired-end 100 bp reads. The study's own analysis went as follows. Raw data were processed with SOAPnuke, discarding reads with adapters, uncalled bases, mean Phred below 15, or no exact constant-primer or identifier match. High-quality paired reads were merged using COPE v1.2.5, and each unique nucleotide sequence was defined as a clonotype. Clonotypes were aligned to IMGT TRBV, TRBD and TRBJ reference segments using MiTCR v1.1. Only V-J combinations with frequency above 0.0001, covering about 99% of repertoires, were analysed. The TCS score was defined as F50 (clonal expansion) divided by E x V (chaos), with BLOSUM62-based TCRdist calculated between CDR3 peptides within each V-J. Welch's t-statistics and random forest reduced around 520 V-J features to under 15, which were used in a naive Bayes classifier (R e1071). TCRdb reran the public reads through fastp at Q25 and MiXCR, keeping productive beta chains. Duplicate CDR3 protein sequences are folded into a single record with the most common DNA and genes. The authors' filters were not applied to this entry. For this sample there are hundreds of thousands of distinct CDR3 sequences; roughly 24% appear just once. Together, the top ten hold about 11% of the sample.

Ophthalmopathy patients had moderately to severely active disease, with a Clinical Activity Score of 3 or more, a NOSPECS grade of 4 or more, and a disease duration of less than 3 months. The study excluded patients with uncontrolled infections, other autoimmune diseases, pregnancy or lactation. Diagnoses relied on clinical symptoms, serum thyroxine and TRAb, thyroid ultrasound and orbital computed tomography. PBMCs were isolated from approximately 10 ml of fresh peripheral blood by Ficoll-Paque density gradient centrifugation. Total RNA was extracted using Trizol reagent, and RNA quality was assessed on an Agilent 2100 Bioanalyzer. The germline V gene specifies SGHRS as CDR1 and YFSETQ as CDR2. Trimming at the junction amounts to 3 bases on V and 0 bases on J, and the germline ends lie 12 bases apart. The CDR3 covers 16 residues, taking in both the cysteine and the phenylalanine. Only CDR3 DNA remains: 48 bases, in frame from the first base.

Note on this clonotype: What antigen it recognizes has not been identified. No base quality values were provided; no much bigger clone lies one nucleotide off.

The origin of this receptor is a woman aged 25 to 45 with Graves' ophthalmopathy. Sequenced sample: blood. This receptor chain uses TRBV5-1 and TRBJ2-2; the D gene identity is not certain. CDR3 loop: CASSSLGTANTGELFF. The bases are TGCGCCAGCAGCTCGTTGGGCACCGCGAACACCGGGGAGCTGTTTTTT.